This T cell receptor beta chain was observed in a study of blood T cell repertoires in COVID-19. This CDR3 region has 14 residues. Losses at the gene ends were 4 bases for V and 15 bases for J; bases not matched to a gene: 11. Germline V gives CDR1 MDHEN, CDR2 SYDVKM. Sequencing used immunoSEQ multiplex PCR; TCRdb keeps in-frame clones, though not all of them. Of roughly 200,000 clones listed, about 82% were seen once; the top ten hold over 7%. Ages ranged from about 18 to 90 years, with residence in more than 20 US areas. Participants were placed into cohorts based on the clinical history they reported.

V gene TRBV28 combines with J gene TRBJ2-1; 11 bases align to TRBD2. Sample: PBMCs or T cells enriched from blood (not recorded which). This TCR derives from a woman aged 25 to 45 who had recovered from COVID-19. The CDR3: CASSWTSGYNELFF. CDR3 in DNA: TGTGCCAGCAGTTGGACTAGCGGGTACAATGAGTTGTTCTTC.